Listed below are T cell receptor beta chains from one sample, sequenced in a study of T cell responses to AZD1222 COVID-19 vaccine. Clones were sequenced by immunoSEQ multiplex PCR, and TCRdb holds only the in-frame ones, with some missing. Seen here are about 160,000 clones, approximately 90% observed once, and the top ten hold about 3.3%. Here the sequenced sample was peripheral blood, taken 28 days after the second AZD1222 dose. These receptors all come from an adult who received the AZD1222 COVID-19 vaccine. The CDR3 runs from the conserved cysteine through the conserved F or W. D genes are given only for firm matches. The size of a clone is reported for some rows only, either as once, few or many, or as a class for expanded clones.

j_gene | d_gene | abundance | v_gene | CDR3aa | CDR3nt
TRBJ1-5 | . | . | TRBV6-2/TRBV6-3 | CASSLILYQPQHF | TGTGCCAGCAGTCTCATCCTCTATCAGCCCCAGCATTTT
TRBJ1-1 | TRBD1 | . | TRBV6-5 | CASTRQGRNTEAFF | TGTGCCAGCACCCGACAGGGGCGGAACACTGAAGCTTTCTTT
TRBJ1-2 | . | few | TRBV10-3 | CAISDAEVTAYGYTF | TGTGCCATCAGTGACGCGGAGGTAACAGCCTATGGCTACACCTTC
TRBJ2-7 | . | . | TRBV30 | CAWSVSGSYEQYF | TGTGCCTGGAGTGTATCAGGGTCCTACGAGCAGTACTTC
TRBJ2-7 | . | . | TRBV2 | CASSGSLAEPYEQYF | TGTGCCAGCAGTGGGTCCCTGGCGGAGCCCTACGAGCAGTACTTC
TRBJ2-1 | . | . | TRBV5-1 | CASSPRSFSYNEQFF | TGCGCCAGCAGCCCTCGGAGTTTCTCCTACAATGAGCAGTTCTTC
TRBJ1-1 | . | . | TRBV20-1 | CSASSWGNTEAFF | TGCAGTGCTAGTTCGTGGGGCAACACTGAAGCTTTCTTT
TRBJ2-1 | TRBD2 | . | TRBV13 | CASSHLVAGGIGNEQFF | TGTGCCAGCAGCCACTTAGTGGCGGGAGGGATTGGTAATGAGCAGTTCTTC
TRBJ1-1 | TRBD1 | . | TRBV7-9 | CASSGRTGMNTEAFF | TGTGCCAGCAGCGGGCGGACAGGGATGAACACTGAAGCTTTCTTT
TRBJ2-1 | TRBD2 | . | TRBV3-1/TRBV3-2 | CASSLLLAGGINEQFF | TGTGCCAGCAGCCTTCTACTAGCGGGAGGGATCAATGAGCAGTTCTTC
TRBJ1-4 | TRBD1 | . | TRBV11-2 | CASSLRGTAMDF | TGTGCCAGCAGCTTAAGAGGGACAGCCATGGATTTT
TRBJ2-7 | . | . | TRBV19 | CASSIVYSSYEQYF | TGTGCCAGTAGTATAGTGTACAGCTCCTACGAGCAGTACTTC
TRBJ2-3 | TRBD1 | . | TRBV4-1 | CASSQDRGPDTQYF | TGCGCCAGCAGCCAGGACAGGGGGCCAGATACGCAGTATTTT
TRBJ1-1 | TRBD1 | . | TRBV18 | CASSPGDSTEAFF | TGTGCCAGCTCACCAGGGGACAGCACTGAAGCTTTCTTT
TRBJ1-4 | TRBD1 | . | TRBV3-1/TRBV3-2 | CASSPFPAGTGDEKLFF | TGTGCCAGCAGCCCCTTCCCCGCAGGGACAGGGGACGAAAAACTGTTTTTT
TRBJ2-7 | . | . | TRBV29-1 | CSVVDRSSYEQYF | TGCAGCGTTGTAGACCGAAGCTCCTACGAGCAGTACTTC
TRBJ2-7 | TRBD2 | few | TRBV7-6 | CGGLCPVAGDLHEQYF | TGTGGGGGTCTATGCCCGGTAGCGGGAGATCTCCACGAGCAGTACTTC
TRBJ1-4 | . | . | TRBV27 | CASSRSQGNREKLFF | TGTGCCAGCAGTCGGAGCCAGGGGAATCGGGAAAAACTGTTTTTT
TRBJ1-6 | . | . | TRBV11-2 | CASSLGGTGSGSPLHF | TGTGCCAGCAGCTTAGGGGGTACAGGCTCAGGATCACCCCTCCACTTT
TRBJ1-2 | . | . | TRBV27 | CASRAGAALNYGYTF | TGTGCCAGCAGGGCGGGGGCAGCGTTAAACTATGGCTACACCTTC
TRBJ1-1 | TRBD1 | . | TRBV18 | CASSPLGQPNTEAFF | TGTGCCAGCTCACCGCTGGGACAGCCGAACACTGAAGCTTTCTTT
TRBJ1-2 | . | once | TRBV6-5 | CATAEPYGYTF | TGTGCAACCGCCGAACCCTATGGCTACACCTTC
TRBJ1-5 | TRBD1 | . | TRBV6-1 | CASSESGRGRNQPQHF | TGTGCCAGCAGTGAAAGTGGAAGGGGGCGGAATCAGCCCCAGCATTTT
TRBJ1-2 | . | . | TRBV30 | CALSVGGYTF | TGTGCCTTGTCCGTGGGTGGCTACACCTTC
TRBJ1-6 | . | . | TRBV29-1 | CSVEGGGGNSPLHF | TGCAGCGTTGAAGGGGGCGGCGGCAATTCACCCCTCCACTTT
TRBJ2-3 | . | . | TRBV10-1 | CASSGGETGFTDTQYF | TGCGCCAGCAGTGGAGGAGAGACAGGATTCACAGATACGCAGTATTTT
TRBJ2-7 | TRBD2 | . | TRBV14 | CASSQDPRVSGRHEQYF | TGTGCCAGCAGCCAAGATCCCCGGGTTAGCGGGAGGCACGAGCAGTACTTC
TRBJ2-7 | . | . | TRBV21-1 | CASGQGWNEQYF | TGTGCCAGCGGACAGGGGTGGAACGAGCAGTACTTC
TRBJ2-7 | . | . | TRBV20-1 | CSASTPGYYEQYF | TGCAGTGCTAGTACGCCGGGGTACTACGAGCAGTACTTC
TRBJ2-7 | TRBD2 | . | TRBV5-4 | CASSLVGGSNEQYF | TGTGCCAGCAGCTTGGTGGGCGGGAGCAACGAGCAGTACTTC
TRBJ1-1 | TRBD1 | . | TRBV27 | CASSPGTGGGEAFF | TGTGCCAGCAGTCCCGGGACAGGGGGCGGGGAAGCTTTCTTT
TRBJ1-3 | . | . | TRBV15 | CATSRAENTIYF | TGTGCCACCAGCAGAGCGGAAAACACCATATATTTT
TRBJ1-1 | TRBD1 | . | TRBV12-5 | CASGSSLGTGFGTEAFF | TGTGCTAGTGGTTCGTCTCTAGGGACAGGGTTCGGCACTGAAGCTTTCTTT
TRBJ1-1 | TRBD1 | . | TRBV9 | CASSVVGTGAEAFF | TGTGCCAGCAGCGTAGTGGGGACAGGGGCTGAAGCTTTCTTT
TRBJ1-2 | TRBD1 | . | TRBV30 | CAWTGGAYGYTF | TGTGCCTGGACAGGGGGCGCCTATGGCTACACCTTC
TRBJ1-5 | TRBD1 | . | TRBV7-9 | CASSFDPTGGLNQPQHF | TGTGCCAGCAGCTTCGACCCGACAGGGGGTCTTAATCAGCCCCAGCATTTT
TRBJ1-1 | TRBD1 | . | TRBV5-1 | CASSFGQGRTMNTEAFF | TGCGCCAGCAGCTTCGGACAGGGTCGAACTATGAACACTGAAGCTTTCTTT
TRBJ2-3 | TRBD1 | . | TRBV24-1 | CATSDRTGPSTDTQYF | TGTGCCACCAGTGATCGGACAGGGCCTAGCACAGATACGCAGTATTTT
TRBJ2-2 | . | . | TRBV7-2 | CASRGDSFTGELFF | TGTGCCAGCAGGGGCGACAGTTTCACCGGGGAGCTGTTTTTT
TRBJ2-2 | . | . | TRBV2 | CASSTDGSNTGELFF | TGTGCCAGCTCAACGGACGGATCGAACACCGGGGAGCTGTTTTTT
TRBJ1-1 | . | . | TRBV30 | CAWAPRSGMLSMNTEAFF | TGTGCCTGGGCCCCGAGGTCGGGGATGTTGTCCATGAACACTGAAGCTTTCTTT
TRBJ1-1 | . | . | TRBV5-4 | CASSFSLLQGGVTEAFF | TGTGCCAGCAGCTTCTCACTCCTACAGGGCGGTGTCACTGAAGCTTTCTTT
TRBJ2-5 | . | . | TRBV5-6 | CASSLRNGETQYF | TGTGCCAGCAGCTTGAGGAATGGAGAGACCCAGTACTTC
TRBJ2-5 | . | . | TRBV2 | CASSEAAAGVETQYF | TGTGCCAGCAGTGAAGCGGCAGCGGGTGTAGAGACCCAGTACTTC
TRBJ2-1 | TRBD2 | . | TRBV6-5 | CASSPVSGSDEQFF | TGTGCCAGCAGCCCAGTAAGCGGGAGTGATGAGCAGTTCTTC
TRBJ1-5 | . | . | TRBV19 | CASSGGGVYQPQHF | TGTGCCAGTTCGGGGGGTGGCGTTTATCAGCCCCAGCATTTT